This TCR beta chain appears in the sequencing data of a study of identical twins. The J segment lost 3 bases and the V segment lost 0 bases, leaving 7 bases of the junction unmatched. From germline, CDR1 is MGHDK and CDR2 SYGVNS. The length of the CDR3 is 16 residues. TCRdb ran MiXCR on the 5' RACE reads and lists one entry per CDR3 protein. The repertoire consists of more than 400,000 distinct CDR3 sequences, with about 15% occurring once and the leading ten covering roughly 0.42%. All donors comprised healthy Caucasians. Study-wide results and caveats: The degree of excess twin sharing was weaker in beta out-of-frame sequences.

This clonotype was seen a few times. Its antigen is not known. In addition, the sample was reused for a study of yellow fever vaccine responses in identical twins.

The gene calls are TRBV25-1 and TRBJ2-5, with 7 bases that match TRBD2. Input material: CD4+ T cells sorted from blood. The receptor was isolated from a woman aged 18-29 years in good health. CDR3 residues: CASSEYRASGKETQYF. CDR3 in DNA: TGTGCCAGCAGTGAATATCGGGCTAGCGGTAAAGAGACCCAGTACTTC. The full variable domain, completed using reference TRBV25-1 and TRBJ2-5, is EADIYQTPRYLVIGTGKKITLECSQTMGHDKMYWYQQDPGMELHLIHYSYGVNSTEKGDLSSESTVSRIRTEHFPLTLESARPSHTSQYLCASSEYRASGKETQYFGPGTRLLVL.